This TCR beta chain was sequenced for a study of technical replicates of blood from several donors. TCRdb's table, derived via immunoSEQ multiplex PCR, lists solely in-frame clones and lacks some. The sample has tens of thousands of clones; about 92% are singletons. The germline CDR1 and CDR2 sequences are SGHVS and FNYEAQ. This CDR3 comprises 16 residues. V was clipped by 7 bases and J by 4 bases; unmatched bases: 9. The chain uses TRBV7-6 and TRBJ2-3, with 12 bases matching TRBD1. Sequencing was done on a sample of T cells isolated from PBMCs. This TCR came from a human donor in good health. This CDR3 is CASNDRGTGGADTQYF. The CDR3 bases are TGTGCCAGCAATGACCGAGGGACAGGGGGCGCAGATACGCAGTATTTT.